Listed here are 15 T cell receptor beta chains from one sample, sequenced in a study of cytomegalovirus exposure and HLA in healthy donors (dated by TCRdb to 2015 to 2018). The library relied on the immunoSEQ multiplex PCR assay. For the multiplex PCR, a mixture combining 60 forward primers for TCR Vbeta segments and 13 reverse primers for TCR Jbeta segments was used. Drawn from immuneACCESS, this table holds only the in-frame rearrangements with V and J called that TCRdb kept. Clones are partly lost; checked studies trace under half to an unresolved V gene and leave the rest unexplained. The sample's own table lists 45,000 to 55,000 clones. Together, the top ten hold roughly 26% of the sample. The sample comprised PBMCs. The origin of the receptors is a man aged 35 to 55 in good health and CMV-seropositive.

The chain has TRBV28 and TRBJ2-2; 10 nucleotides match TRBD1. The CDR3 is 14 residues long. V dropped 6 bases and J dropped 4; count of bases not matched to a gene: 2. The germline CDR1 and CDR2 sequences are MDHEN and SYDVKM. The DNA for the CDR3 is TGTGCCAGCAGCGACAGGGGGCGCACCGGGGAGCTGTTTTTT. This codes for CASSDRGRTGELFF.

The chain uses TRBV6-1 and TRBJ1-2; 9 nucleotides align to TRBD1. CDR1 and CDR2 from the germline V gene are MNHNS and SASEGT. Trimming at V came to 6 bases and at J to 2 bases, leaving 4 bases not matched to a gene. The CDR3 has 14 residues. The CDR3 DNA is TGTGCCAGCAGGCCCGGGACAGGGAACTATGGCTACACCTTC. Translation: CASRPGTGNYGYTF.

The chain carries TRBV28 and TRBJ1-2; 7 bases match TRBD1. CDR1 MDHEN and CDR2 SYDVKM come from the germline V gene. V lost 5 bases, J lost 7 bases, and 7 bases stayed unmatched. The CDR3 is 13 residues long. The CDR3 bases are TGTGCCAGCAGTCTCCGACAGGGCGGTGGCTACACCTTC. This gives the protein CASSLRQGGGYTF.

The CDR3 region is CASSVGGQGAYEQYF. Written as DNA, the CDR3 is TGTGCCAGCAGCGTAGGCGGACAGGGAGCCTACGAGCAGTACTTC. The rearrangement uses TRBV9 and TRBJ2-7; 8 nucleotides match TRBD1. This CDR3 has 15 residues. Germline V gives CDR1 SGDLS, CDR2 YYNGEE. V lost 0 bases to trimming and J lost 2 bases; unmatched junction nucleotides: 4.

The chain combines TRBV30 with TRBJ2-2; TRBD1 matches at 7 bases. The CDR3 has 13 residues. J gave up 1 base and V 5 bases, and 1 base lay outside the gene matches. Germline assignment: CDR1 GTSNPN and CDR2 SVGIG (reference sequence). The CDR3 coding sequence is TGTGCCTGGGGGACAGAGAACACCGGGGAGCTGTTTTTT. The encoded protein is CAWGTENTGELFF. Full variable domain (remainder filled in from reference TRBV30 and TRBJ2-2): SQTIHQWPATLVQPVGSPLSLECTVEGTSNPNLYWYRQAAGRGLQLLFYSVGIGQISSEVPQNLSASRPQDRQFILSSKKLLLSDSGFYLCAWGTENTGELFFGEGSRLTVL.

With regard to this clone: The identical CDR3 is also encoded by other nucleotide sequences in the sample. The rearrangement joins TRBV25-1 to TRBJ1-1; D gene unclear. Trimming shortened V by 6 bases and J by 7 bases, and 15 bases separated the two germline ends. This CDR3 has 13 residues. Per the germline V gene, CDR1 is MGHDK and CDR2 is SYGVNS. CDR3 region: CASSPAWADEAFF. The DNA for the CDR3 is TGTGCCAGCAGCCCCGCATGGGCCGATGAAGCTTTCTTT.

The rearrangement joins TRBV18 to TRBJ2-1, with 13 bases aligning to TRBD2. With 6 bases clipped from V and 7 bases from J, the junction kept 6 bases outside the gene matches. Looked up from germline, CDR1 is KGHSH and CDR2 is LQKENI. The CDR3 contains 15 residues. CDR3 DNA sequence: TGTGCCAGCTCGCTACTAGCGGGAGGGACGAATGAGCAGTTCTTC. It codes for CASSLLAGGTNEQFF.

The genes are TRBV7-9 and TRBJ2-2; TRBD2 matches 9 bases. J gave up 6 bases and V 6 bases, and 11 bases lay outside the gene matches. CDR1 and CDR2 from the germline V gene are SEHNR and FQNEAQ (reference sequence). The CDR3 is 16 amino acids. The CDR3 here is CASRGRWGLASGELFF. The CDR3 DNA reads TGTGCCAGCAGAGGCAGATGGGGACTAGCATCCGGGGAGCTGTTTTTT. The whole variable domain, filled in from reference TRBV7-9 and TRBJ2-2, reads DTGVSQNPRHKITKRGQNVTFRCDPISEHNRLYWYRQTLGQGPEFLTYFQNEAQLEKSRLLSDRFSAERPKGSFSTLEIQRTEQGDSAMYLCASRGRWGLASGELFFGEGSRLTVL.

The rearrangement joins TRBV4-3 to TRBJ1-5, with 7 bases that match TRBD1. Trimming cost V 6 bases and J 0 bases; bases outside gene matches: 5. Germline V gene lookup returns CDR1 LGHNA and CDR2 YSLEER. This CDR3 spans 15 amino acids. The CDR3 region is CASSPDRNSNQPQHF. For the CDR3, the DNA is TGCGCCAGCAGTCCGGACAGGAATAGCAATCAGCCCCAGCATTTT.

The rearrangement joins TRBV28 to TRBJ2-5; D may be TRBD2 (6 bases). The CDR3 has 13 amino acids. Looked up from germline, CDR1 is MDHEN and CDR2 is SYDVKM. V lost 7 bases and J 1 base, leaving 10 bases between the germline ends. CDR3 region: CASKEGSQETQYF. The CDR3, as DNA: TGTGCCAGCAAGGAGGGGTCCCAAGAGACCCAGTACTTC. The full variable domain, in which reference TRBV28 and TRBJ2-5 provide the parts outside the CDR3, is DVKVTQSSRYLVKRTGEKVFLECVQDMDHENMFWYRQDPGLGLRLIYFSYDVKMKEKGDIPEGYSVSREKKERFSLILESASTNQTSMYLCASKEGSQETQYFGPGTRLLVL.

The chain combines TRBV30 with TRBJ2-2, with 8 bases identical to TRBD2. V lost 1 base and J lost 4; bases outside the gene matches: 2. CDR3 length: 14 residues. Germline CDR1 and CDR2: GTSNPN and SVGIG (reference sequence). This CDR3 reads CAWSASGSTGELFF. In nucleotides, the CDR3 is TGTGCCTGGAGTGCCAGCGGGAGCACCGGGGAGCTGTTTTTT.

This chain uses TRBV27 with TRBJ2-7, with TRBD1 matching over 9 bases. The CDR3 is 14 amino acids. Trimming removed 8 bases from V and 7 bases from J; junction bases left unmatched: 12. Germline CDR1 MNHEY, CDR2 SMNVEV (reference sequence). The CDR3 DNA reads as TGTGCCAGCGGATCGGGACAGGGAAACGGAGAGCAGTACTTC. Encoded protein: CASGSGQGNGEQYF.

V is TRBV7-2 and J is TRBJ2-5, with 7 nucleotides matching TRBD2. Unmatched junction bases numbered 8, after V lost 5 bases and J lost 5 bases. The CDR3 spans 14 residues. In germline, CDR1 is SGHTA, CDR2 FQGNSA. CDR3 protein: CASSAFGREETQYF. The CDR3 coding sequence is TGTGCCAGCAGCGCCTTTGGGCGGGAGGAGACCCAGTACTTC.

The chain links TRBV10-3 to TRBJ1-4, with D maybe TRBD1 (6 bases). The CDR3 has 15 amino acids. V was trimmed by 3 bases and J by 3 bases, leaving 11 bases between them. Germline lookup yields CDR1 ENHRY and CDR2 SYGVKD. CDR3 region: CAISDQGWPNEKLFF. CDR3 bases: TGTGCCATCAGTGATCAGGGGTGGCCTAATGAAAAACTGTTTTTT.

The genes are TRBV7-8 and TRBJ1-5; 7 positions agree with TRBD1. The CDR3 contains 17 residues. The germline V gene encodes CDR1 SGHVS and CDR2 FQNEAQ. Germline trimming cut 5 bases from V and 0 bases from J; bases unmatched to any gene: 10. The CDR3 sequence: CASSLRTGALSNQPQHF. The CDR3 DNA follows: TGTGCCAGCAGCCTTCGCACAGGGGCACTTAGCAATCAGCCCCAGCATTTT.